Below, 31 T cell receptor beta chains from the same sample are listed, as sequenced in a study of T-cell memory formation after mild COVID-19. Via MiXCR, TCRdb re-called the 5' RACE reads, giving one row per CDR3 protein. The repertoire includes about 170,000 distinct CDR3 sequences, 10% to 15% of them detected once, and more than 3% sits in the top ten. Material for sequencing was PBMCs or a T cell subset sorted from them (not recorded which). The receptors were sampled from a man aged 18 to 35 who had mild COVID-19 (a few samples of this study predate the infection). Cell type and time point are not known.

At least ten counts were recorded for this clonotype. The chain carries TRBV5-1 and TRBJ1-6, with D maybe TRBD1 (6 bases). This CDR3 has 14 residues. V was cut by 0 bases and J by 10 bases, with 11 bases left in between. CDR1 and CDR2 from the germline V gene are SGHRS and YFSETQ. The CDR3 protein is CASSLGQAGSPLHF. DNA of the CDR3: TGCGCCAGCAGCTTGGGACAGGCCGGCTCACCCCTCCACTTT. The whole variable domain, filled in from reference TRBV5-1 and TRBJ1-6, reads KAGVTQTPRYLIKTRGQQVTLSCSPISGHRSVSWYQQTPGQGLQFLFEYFSETQRNKGNFPGRFSGRQFSNSRSEMNVSTLELGDSALYLCASSLGQAGSPLHFGNGTRLTVT.

In this sample, this clonotype turned up a few times. The J gene is TRBJ2-2, the V gene TRBV7-2; 7 nucleotides agree with TRBD1. This CDR3 spans 15 amino acids. The junction had 6 bases not matched to a gene; V was cut back by 2 bases and J by 6 bases. The germline CDR1 and CDR2 sequences are SGHTA and FQGNSA. CDR3 DNA sequence: TGTGCCAGCAGCTTAAGGGGGCAGGGCGCCGGGGAGCTGTTTTTT. Protein: CASSLRGQGAGELFF.

A few counts support this clonotype. The J gene is TRBJ1-1, the V gene TRBV7-2, with D unclear. The CDR3 has 13 residues. The germline V and J ends were trimmed by 5 bases and 5 bases, with 12 bases remaining between them. Germline V gene data show CDR1 as SGHTA and CDR2 as FQGNSA. The CDR3 nucleotides are TGTGCCAGCAGCGCCGTCGGGTGGACTGAAGCTTTCTTT. It codes for CASSAVGWTEAFF.

A few counts support this clonotype. This chain links TRBV7-9 with TRBJ1-4; a possible D gene is TRBD1 (5 bases). The CDR3 has 14 residues. The V gene lost 3 bases and the J gene lost 4 bases, with 9 bases spanning the gap. Germline V gene data show CDR1 as SEHNR and CDR2 as FQNEAQ (reference sequence). This CDR3 reads CASSFTQGNEKLFF. The CDR3 bases are TGTGCCAGCAGCTTCACCCAGGGTAATGAAAAACTGTTTTTT.

This clonotype was recorded at least ten times. This chain joins TRBV5-6 and TRBJ2-3; D not resolved. The germline CDR1 and CDR2 sequences are SGHDT and YYEEEE. CDR3 length: 13 residues. Trimming stripped 7 bases from V and 0 bases from J, with 9 bases between. CDR3 coding DNA: TGTGCCAGCGGCCAACTGAGCACAGATACGCAGTATTTT. Translated: CASGQLSTDTQYF.

This chain joins TRBV5-1 and TRBJ2-4, with 12 bases that match TRBD2. V trimming: 0 bases; J trimming: 11 bases; junction bases outside the gene matches: 15. The CDR3 spans 18 residues. Per the germline V gene, CDR1 is SGHRS and CDR2 is YFSETQ. The CDR3, as DNA: TGCGCCAGCAGCTTGGCGTCTTCTAGCGGGGGGGCCATTCATGTTCAGTACTTC. It translates to CASSLASSSGGAIHVQYF.

This chain joins TRBV5-8 and TRBJ2-7; D assignment may be TRBD1 or TRBD2 (5 bases each). The CDR3 totals 14 residues. V lost 4 bases and J lost 3, with 14 bases in between. The germline CDR1 and CDR2 sequences are SGHTS and YDEGEE. CDR3 sequence reads: CASSGAGDDYEQYF. The CDR3, as DNA: TGTGCCAGCAGCGGGGCCGGGGACGACTACGAGCAGTACTTC.

This clonotype came up many times. The V and J genes are TRBV5-6 and TRBJ2-5; a weak D match, TRBD2 (6 bases). The germline gives CDR1 SGHDT, CDR2 YYEEEE. V lost 4 bases and J 4 bases, leaving 11 bases between the germline ends. The CDR3 is 13 amino acids. CDR3 loop: CASSMTSIETQYF. Here the CDR3 DNA reads TGTGCCAGCAGCATGACTAGTATAGAGACCCAGTACTTC.

This clonotype was counted between two and nine times. The chain carries TRBV28 and TRBJ2-5; either TRBD1 or TRBD2 may fit D (5 bases each). The CDR3 has 15 residues. Germline V gives CDR1 MDHEN, CDR2 SYDVKM. V gave up 7 bases and J gave up 7 bases, with 22 bases separating them. For the CDR3, the DNA is TGTGCCAGCACCCTCAGCGGCGGGCCCCAGGGGACCCAGTACTTC. Translated, it gives CASTLSGGPQGTQYF.

The chain couples TRBV5-6 to TRBJ2-1; no clear D gene. The CDR3 has 13 residues. V was clipped by 4 bases and J by 4 bases, with 9 bases between them. The germline V gene has CDR1 SGHDT and CDR2 YYEEEE. The CDR3 nucleotides read TGTGCCAGCAGCCCCACCTGGTACAATGAGCAGTTCTTC. Translating gives CASSPTWYNEQFF.

V and J are TRBV18 and TRBJ1-3; 8 bases match TRBD1. From germline, CDR1 is KGHSH and CDR2 LQKENI. The CDR3 is 16 amino acids. The V gene end was trimmed by 5 bases and the J gene end by 0 bases; junction bases not matched to a gene: 6. CDR3 in DNA: TGTGCCAGCTCAACGACAGGGGCCGACTCTGGAAACACCATATATTTT. Translating gives CASSTTGADSGNTIYF.

This clonotype was seen at least ten times. Written as DNA, the CDR3 is TGTGCCAGCAGTTCGGAGCGGGGGGGCACAGATACGCAGTATTTT. It is translated as CASSSERGGTDTQYF. V gene TRBV28 combines with J gene TRBJ2-3; 9 positions match TRBD2. Germline V gives CDR1 MDHEN, CDR2 SYDVKM. The length of the CDR3 is 15 residues. V lost 4 bases to trimming and J lost 1 base; unmatched junction nucleotides: 3.

The chain links TRBV7-9 to TRBJ1-1, with 10 bases that match TRBD1. Trimming at V came to 4 bases and at J to 5 bases, leaving 4 bases not matched to a gene. CDR1 and CDR2 from the germline V gene are SEHNR and FQNEAQ (reference sequence). The CDR3 extends over 14 amino acids. The DNA for the CDR3 is TGTGCCAGCAGCTGGACAGGGGGTTTGACTGAAGCTTTCTTT. Amino acids: CASSWTGGLTEAFF.

This rearrangement joins TRBV19 to TRBJ2-5, with TRBD1 as a possible D gene (6 bases). Deletions cut 5 bases from V and 3 bases from J, with 19 bases between. The CDR3 is made up of 16 amino acids. Germline V gene sequence: CDR1 LNHDA, CDR2 SQIVND (reference sequence). CDR3 coding DNA: TGTGCCAGTAGTCAGGCCGAACCGAGGGACAAAGAGACCCAGTACTTC. It is translated as CASSQAEPRDKETQYF.

V gene TRBV4-2 combines with J gene TRBJ2-3, with a possible D match to TRBD2 (6 bases). This CDR3 is 14 amino acids long. Germline assignment: CDR1 LGHNA and CDR2 YNFKEQ. V was pared by 6 bases and J by 1 base, with 11 bases between. CDR3 loop: CASRRTGGTDTQYF. CDR3 DNA: TGTGCCAGCAGGCGGACGGGGGGCACAGATACGCAGTATTTT.

This clonotype was detected a few times. The chain carries TRBV4-1 and TRBJ1-6, with D possibly TRBD1 on 5 matching bases. V lost 4 bases and J lost 5, with 18 bases in between. The CDR3 is 17 residues long. The germline gives CDR1 MGHRA, CDR2 YSYEKL. The CDR3 region has the DNA TGCGCCAGCAGCCTAGGTCCGGGACCGCCGAATAATTCACCCCTCCACTTT. This gives the protein CASSLGPGPPNNSPLHF.

The chain employs TRBV7-2 and TRBJ2-2, with 8 bases aligning to TRBD2. After removal of 4 bases from V and 0 bases from J, the junction contained 7 bases not matched to a gene. The CDR3 is 17 amino acids. Germline V gene lookup returns CDR1 SGHTA and CDR2 FQGNSA. CDR3 amino acids: CASSSPRGGTNTGELFF. CDR3 coding DNA: TGTGCCAGCAGCTCCCCACGCGGGGGGACGAACACCGGGGAGCTGTTTTTT.

This chain links TRBV3-1 with TRBJ2-4, with 7 nucleotides matching TRBD1. The J segment lost 7 bases and the V segment lost 6 bases, leaving 9 bases of the junction unmatched. Germline V gene data show CDR1 as LGHDT and CDR2 as YNNKEL (reference sequence). This CDR3 region has 14 residues. CDR3 sequence (DNA): TGTGCCAGCAGTCGACAGGGCCAGGGGAACATTCAGTACTTC. Its protein product is CASSRQGQGNIQYF.

This clonotype has more than one count but fewer than ten. This chain joins TRBV7-9 and TRBJ2-7; possibly TRBD1 for D (6 bases). The CDR3 sequence is 14 residues long. The V and J ends lost 5 bases and 6 bases respectively, with 17 bases between them. Germline CDR1 and CDR2: SEHNR and FQNEAQ (reference sequence). Written as DNA, the CDR3 is TGTGCCAGCAGCATATTGACAGGAGATCGCGAGCAGTACTTC. Its protein is CASSILTGDREQYF.

This clonotype appeared a few times. V gene TRBV9 combines with J gene TRBJ1-1, with D hard to call. The germline V gene encodes CDR1 SGDLS and CDR2 YYNGEE. Trimming shortened V by 0 bases and J by 3 bases, and 12 bases separated the two germline ends. The CDR3 has 15 residues. The CDR3 DNA reads TGTGCCAGCAGCGTAGAGGGCGGAATATACACTGAAGCTTTCTTT. This codes for CASSVEGGIYTEAFF.

This clonotype has just a few counts. The chain recombines TRBV5-1 with TRBJ1-6; 8 bases match TRBD1. This CDR3 spans 14 amino acids. The junction had 2 bases not matched to a gene; V was cut back by 0 bases and J by 9 bases. Germline CDR1 and CDR2: SGHRS and YFSETQ. The CDR3 DNA follows: TGCGCCAGCAGCTTGGGCCAGGGGGCTTCACCCCTCCACTTT. Translation gives CASSLGQGASPLHF.

This clonotype has only a few counts. The CDR3 reads CASSSPNGQGVRGGANVLTF. The DNA of the CDR3 is TGTGCCAGCAGCTCTCCAAACGGACAGGGGGTCCGAGGTGGGGCCAACGTCCTGACTTTC. The chain recombines TRBV7-2 with TRBJ2-6, with 10 bases identical to TRBD1. The CDR3 runs to 20 residues. Looked up from germline, CDR1 is SGHTA and CDR2 is FQGNSA. The V and J ends lost 4 bases and 3 bases, in that order; junction bases with no gene match: 15.

The V gene is TRBV7-2, the J gene TRBJ1-5; TRBD1 might be the D (6 bases). This CDR3 comprises 15 residues. V dropped 5 bases and J dropped 0 bases, with 11 bases sitting between them. The germline CDR1 and CDR2 sequences are SGHTA and FQGNSA. In nucleotides, the CDR3 is TGTGCCAGCAGCCTCGACAGGTATAGCAATCAGCCCCAGCATTTT. The encoded protein is CASSLDRYSNQPQHF.

This clonotype was counted ten times or more. The J gene is TRBJ2-7, the V gene TRBV12-3 or TRBV12-4; 8 bases match TRBD2. The CDR3 totals 13 residues. Losses at the gene ends were 3 bases for V and 7 bases for J; bases not matched to a gene: 5. The CDR3, as DNA: TGTGCCAGCAGTTTCGGGGGGGCTCGAGAGCAGTACGTC. Protein: CASSFGGAREQYV.

This clonotype has more than one count but fewer than ten. The V call is TRBV7-9, the J call TRBJ2-4; perhaps TRBD1 as D (6 bases). Trimming stripped 0 bases from V and 7 bases from J, with 13 bases between. Germline V gene lookup returns CDR1 SEHNR and CDR2 FQNEAQ (reference sequence). CDR3 length: 15 amino acids. The CDR3 loop reads CASSLALGGLNIQYF. CDR3 bases: TGTGCCAGCAGCTTAGCGCTTGGGGGCCTCAACATTCAGTACTTC.

The V call is TRBV7-3, the J call TRBJ1-1; 7 bases map to TRBD1. From germline, CDR1 is SGHTA and CDR2 FQGTGA. The CDR3 is 14 residues long. J gave up 1 base and V 5 bases, and 4 bases lay outside the gene matches. The CDR3 protein is CASSPGGKNTEAFF. In DNA, the CDR3 is TGTGCCAGCAGCCCAGGGGGTAAGAACACTGAAGCTTTCTTT.

Only a few counts were recorded for this clonotype. The chain links TRBV5-1 to TRBJ1-2; 7 bases match TRBD1. The CDR3 totals 14 residues. CDR1 and CDR2 (germline): SGHRS, YFSETQ. Losses at the gene ends were 0 bases for V and 3 bases for J; bases not matched to a gene: 2. The CDR3 protein is CASSLEGADYGYTF. CDR3 nucleotide sequence: TGCGCCAGCAGCTTGGAGGGGGCGGACTATGGCTACACCTTC.

This clonotype was counted between two and nine times. This chain uses TRBV29-1 with TRBJ2-2; D uncertain. The V end was cut by 7 bases, the J end by 4 bases, with 16 bases between. There are 14 residues in the CDR3. The germline gives CDR1 SQVTM, CDR2 ANQGSEA. Here the CDR3 reads CSAKIVRGTGELFF. In nucleotides, the CDR3 is TGCAGCGCCAAAATAGTCAGAGGCACCGGGGAGCTGTTTTTT.

This clonotype was seen only a few times. The V and J genes are TRBV7-2 and TRBJ2-5, with a weak D call TRBD1 (6 bases). In germline, CDR1 is SGHTA, CDR2 FQGNSA. Trimming took 0 bases from V and 0 from J, leaving 11 bases between them. CDR3 length: 16 residues. Written as DNA, the CDR3 is TGTGCCAGCAGCTTAGCGGTTAGGGGGTACCAAGAGACCCAGTACTTC. Residues: CASSLAVRGYQETQYF.

Only a few counts were recorded for this clonotype. Germline is not matched at one junction end, which may reflect a read error. The V and J genes are TRBV7-3 and TRBJ2-2, with D hard to call. The germline V gene has CDR1 SGHTA and CDR2 FQGTGA. The CDR3 runs to 12 residues. The CDR3 protein is CASSSPLGQLFF. In DNA, the CDR3 is TGTGCCAGCAGCAGCCCTCTCGGGCAGCTGTTTTTT.

V is TRBV18 and J is TRBJ2-1, with TRBD1 as a possible D gene (6 bases). The V and J ends lost 3 bases and 9 bases respectively, with 12 bases between them. This CDR3 is 13 amino acids long. Germline V gene data show CDR1 as KGHSH and CDR2 as LQKENI. The chain's CDR3 is CASSPNRDGEQFF. The CDR3 coding sequence is TGTGCCAGCTCACCGAACAGGGATGGTGAGCAGTTCTTC.